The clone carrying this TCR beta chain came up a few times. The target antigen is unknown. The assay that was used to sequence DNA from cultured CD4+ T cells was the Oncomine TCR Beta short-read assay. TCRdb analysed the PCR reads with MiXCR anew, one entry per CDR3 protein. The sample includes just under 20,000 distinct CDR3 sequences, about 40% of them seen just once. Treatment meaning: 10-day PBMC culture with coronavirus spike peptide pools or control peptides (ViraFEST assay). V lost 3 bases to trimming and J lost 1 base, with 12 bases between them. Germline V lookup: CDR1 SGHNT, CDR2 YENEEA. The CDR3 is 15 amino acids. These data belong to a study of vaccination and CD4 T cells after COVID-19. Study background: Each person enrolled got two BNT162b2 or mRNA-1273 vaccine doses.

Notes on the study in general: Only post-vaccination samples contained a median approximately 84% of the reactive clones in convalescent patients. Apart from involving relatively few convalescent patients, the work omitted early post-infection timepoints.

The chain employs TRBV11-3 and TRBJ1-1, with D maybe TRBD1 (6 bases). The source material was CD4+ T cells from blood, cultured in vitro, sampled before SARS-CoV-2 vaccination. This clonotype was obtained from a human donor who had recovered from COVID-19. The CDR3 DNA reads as TGTGCCAGCAGCTTTAGACAGGCTGGGAACACTGAAGCTTTCTTT. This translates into CASSFRQAGNTEAFF.